Detailed here is one T cell receptor (beta chain). Its antigen is currently unknown. Generated by immunoSEQ multiplex PCR, the TCRdb table keeps only in-frame clones and is missing some. The table has around 32,000 clones, around three quarters seen once. CDR1 and CDR2 from the germline V gene are SGHTS and YDEGEE. Trimming took 4 bases from V and 3 from J, leaving 8 bases between them. This CDR3 has 12 residues. The entry originates in a study of a mutant IDH1 vaccine in newly diagnosed glioma. Background on the study: Held at week 35, visit V12 was the safety follow-up, and visit V13 followed at week 47. Overall study results and limits: Pseudoprogression looked unconnected to shifts in top peripheral T cell clonotypes.

Time point described: week 35, safety follow-up. A 20-mer mutant IDH1 peptide at 300 ug was injected subcutaneously with topical imiquimod. This TCR came from a woman aged 25 to 39 with glioma. Some clones in this sample may be carry-over from other donors' samples. The sequencing used PBMCs, collected from a glioma patient whose treatment included an IDH1 peptide vaccine. V and J are TRBV5-8 and TRBJ2-7; a weak D match, TRBD2 (6 bases). This CDR3 reads CASSRRGYEQYF. CDR3 nucleotide sequence: TGTGCCAGCAGCCGGAGGGGCTACGAGCAGTACTTC.